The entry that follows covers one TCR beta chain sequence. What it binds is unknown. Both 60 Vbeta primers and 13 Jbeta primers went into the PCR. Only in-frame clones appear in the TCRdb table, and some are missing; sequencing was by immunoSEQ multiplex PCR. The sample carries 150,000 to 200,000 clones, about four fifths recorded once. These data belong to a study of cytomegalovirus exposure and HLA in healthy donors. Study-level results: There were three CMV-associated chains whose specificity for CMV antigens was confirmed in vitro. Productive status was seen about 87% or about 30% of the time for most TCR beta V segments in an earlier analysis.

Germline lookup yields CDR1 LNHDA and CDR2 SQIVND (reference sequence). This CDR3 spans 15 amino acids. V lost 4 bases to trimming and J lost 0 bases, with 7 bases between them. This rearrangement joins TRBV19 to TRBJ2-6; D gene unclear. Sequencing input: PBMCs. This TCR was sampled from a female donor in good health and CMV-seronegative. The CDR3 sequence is CASSNKNSGANVLTF. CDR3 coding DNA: TGTGCCAGTAGTAACAAAAACTCTGGGGCCAACGTCCTGACTTTC. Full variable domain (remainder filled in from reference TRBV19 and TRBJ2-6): DGGITQSPKYLFRKEGQNVTLSCEQNLNHDAMYWYRQDPGQGLRLIYYSQIVNDFQKGDIAEGYSVSREKKESFPLTVTSAQKNPTAFYLCASSNKNSGANVLTFGAGSRLTVL.